These 23 T cell receptor beta chains were all obtained from the same sample, sequenced in a study of blood T cell repertoires in COVID-19. Profiled with immunoSEQ multiplex PCR; TCRdb holds only in-frame clones, not every one. The sample carries over 250,000 clones, 88% recorded once. The material sequenced was peripheral blood. The receptor set was obtained from a woman in her 70s with COVID-19, enrolled during active disease.

The chain joins TRBV27 to TRBJ2-7; 13 bases are shared with TRBD2. Unmatched junction bases numbered 4, after V lost 4 bases and J lost 4 bases. The CDR3 sequence is 15 residues long. CDR1 and CDR2 from the germline V gene are MNHEY and SMNVEV (reference sequence). CDR3 DNA sequence: TGTGCCAGCAGTTCCCCGGGACTAGCGGGATACGAGCAGTACTTC. This sequence encodes CASSSPGLAGYEQYF.

V and J are TRBV5-1 and TRBJ2-1, with 10 bases aligning to TRBD2. Trimming took 0 bases from V and 6 from J; bases not matched to a gene: 3. The CDR3 covers 15 residues. Germline lookup yields CDR1 SGHRS and CDR2 YFSETQ. The CDR3 loop is CASSLGLAGANEQFF. CDR3 nucleotides: TGCGCCAGCAGCTTGGGTCTAGCGGGAGCCAATGAGCAGTTCTTC.

The chain combines TRBV11-2 with TRBJ2-5; 11 nucleotides agree with TRBD2. Per the germline V gene, CDR1 is SGHAT and CDR2 is FQNNGV. There are 17 residues in the CDR3. J was trimmed by 0 bases and V by 5 bases; bases with no gene match: 8. The CDR3 region has the DNA TGTGCCAGCAGCCCAAGGACTAGCGGGTGGTACCAAGAGACCCAGTACTTC. Its translation: CASSPRTSGWYQETQYF.

V gene TRBV10-2 combines with J gene TRBJ2-1; 12 bases map to TRBD2. V dropped 7 bases and J dropped 4; count of bases not matched to a gene: 11. CDR1 is WSHSY and CDR2 is SAAADI in the germline V gene. CDR3 size: 17 residues. This CDR3 reads CASKEFLLAGGYNEQFF. CDR3 bases: TGCGCCAGCAAAGAATTCCTACTAGCGGGAGGTTACAATGAGCAGTTCTTC.

The chain combines TRBV14 with TRBJ1-4; unclear D gene. Germline CDR1 SGHDN, CDR2 FVKESK. V was clipped by 6 bases and J by 5 bases, with 10 bases between them. The CDR3 extends over 13 amino acids. The CDR3 nucleotides read TGTGCCAGCAGGAGAACCCGGAATGAAAAACTGTTTTTT. Protein product: CASRRTRNEKLFF.

Worth noting for this clone: One end of the junction does not line up with germline, which may come from a read error. The V gene is TRBV3-1 (or the pseudogene TRBV3-2), the J gene TRBJ1-1; D is undetermined. This CDR3 comprises 14 residues. Per germline, CDR1 LGHDT and CDR2 YNNKEL (reference sequence). The CDR3 loop is CASGQDDMNTEAFF. The CDR3 DNA reads TGTGCCAGCGGCCAAGATGACATGAACACTGAAGCTTTCTTT.

The rearrangement joins TRBV9 to TRBJ2-1; no clear D gene. Trimming cost V 0 bases and J 0 bases, with 10 bases left between them. The germline CDR1 and CDR2 sequences are SGDLS and YYNGEE. This CDR3 spans 16 amino acids. CDR3 DNA sequence: TGTGCCAGCAGCGTAGTTGGAGTCAGCTCCTACAATGAGCAGTTCTTC. Translation: CASSVVGVSSYNEQFF.

The J gene is TRBJ2-3, the V gene TRBV4-1; TRBD2 is a possible D gene (6 bases). The V gene lost 4 bases and the J gene lost 4 bases, with 12 bases spanning the gap. Germline lookup yields CDR1 MGHRA and CDR2 YSYEKL. The CDR3 sequence is 14 residues long. The CDR3 region is CASSLPTSADTQYF. Written as DNA, the CDR3 is TGCGCCAGCAGCCTCCCGACTAGTGCAGATACGCAGTATTTT.

This sequence joins TRBV27 and TRBJ2-3; the D is unclear. Trimming cost V 8 bases and J 1 base, with 10 bases left between them. This CDR3 region has 13 residues. Germline-derived CDR1 and CDR2 are MNHEY and SMNVEV (reference sequence). CDR3 nucleotides: TGTGCCAGCGGAGTATTGGGCACAGATACGCAGTATTTT. Translated, it gives CASGVLGTDTQYF.

This clone was observed a few times. The V call is TRBV14, the J call TRBJ1-5, with D unclear. The CDR3 spans 16 residues. With 6 bases removed from V and 3 bases from J, the gap between germline ends came to 18 bases. CDR1 SGHDN and CDR2 FVKESK come from the germline V gene. In DNA form, the CDR3 reads TGTGCCAGCAGTCCAGCGGGTTCGGGTCTCAATCAGCCCCAGCATTTT. This translates into CASSPAGSGLNQPQHF. The variable domain in full, completed from reference TRBV14 and TRBJ1-5, reads EAGVTQFPSHSVIEKGQTVTLRCDPISGHDNLYWYRRVMGKEIKFLLHFVKESKQDESGMPNNRFLAERTGGTYSTLKVQPAELEDSGVYFCASSPAGSGLNQPQHFGDGTRLSIL.

J is TRBJ1-6 and V is TRBV28; no clear D. V lost 2 bases to trimming and J lost 6 bases, with 8 bases between them. CDR3 length: 14 amino acids. In germline, CDR1 is MDHEN, CDR2 SYDVKM. CDR3 sequence (DNA): TGTGCCAGCAGTTTAGTGGGCAGTAATTCACCCCTCCACTTT. Translation: CASSLVGSNSPLHF.

This sequence joins TRBV19 and TRBJ1-1; tentative D call: TRBD1 (5 bases). Germline CDR1 and CDR2: LNHDA and SQIVND (reference sequence). The V and J ends lost 3 bases and 4 bases respectively, with 12 bases between them. There are 14 residues in the CDR3. CDR3: CASSMGGRVTEAFF. The CDR3 DNA reads as TGTGCCAGTAGTATGGGGGGAAGGGTCACTGAAGCTTTCTTT. The complete variable domain, with remaining parts taken from reference TRBV19 and TRBJ1-1, reads DGGITQSPKYLFRKEGQNVTLSCEQNLNHDAMYWYRQDPGQGLRLIYYSQIVNDFQKGDIAEGYSVSREKKESFPLTVTSAQKNPTAFYLCASSMGGRVTEAFFGQGTRLTVV.

The chain employs TRBV5-1 and TRBJ2-5; 10 bases are shared with TRBD1. With V trimmed by 0 bases and J by 7 bases, 6 bases remained unmatched. Germline CDR1 is SGHRS and CDR2 is YFSETQ. The CDR3 is 15 residues long. The CDR3 DNA follows: TGCGCCAGCAGCTTGGCGGGACAGGGGATTGGGACCCAGTACTTC. Its translation: CASSLAGQGIGTQYF. Full variable domain (outside the CDR3, taken from reference TRBV5-1 and TRBJ2-5): KAGVTQTPRYLIKTRGQQVTLSCSPISGHRSVSWYQQTPGQGLQFLFEYFSETQRNKGNFPGRFSGRQFSNSRSEMNVSTLELGDSALYLCASSLAGQGIGTQYFGPGTRLLVL.

The chain uses TRBV3-1 (or the pseudogene TRBV3-2) and TRBJ2-5; TRBD2 matches at 7 bases. This CDR3 spans 14 amino acids. The V gene's germline CDR1 is LGHDT and CDR2 YNNKEL (reference sequence). Trimming cost V 4 bases and J 5 bases; bases outside gene matches: 7. This CDR3 reads CASSPGWEGETQYF. The CDR3 coding sequence is TGTGCCAGCAGCCCTGGATGGGAGGGGGAGACCCAGTACTTC.

J is TRBJ2-1 and V is TRBV5-1, with TRBD2 as a possible D gene (5 bases). V was trimmed by 0 bases and J by 3 bases, leaving 13 bases between them. Germline V gives CDR1 SGHRS, CDR2 YFSETQ. This CDR3 is built from 16 residues. CDR3 nucleotide sequence: TGCGCCAGCAGCTTGGGAGGCGGACTTTACTACAATGAGCAGTTCTTC. It translates to CASSLGGGLYYNEQFF.

V gene TRBV7-6 combines with J gene TRBJ2-2, with 12 positions matching TRBD2. V gave up 4 bases and J gave up 7 bases; unmatched junction bases: 4. CDR1 SGHVS and CDR2 FNYEAQ come from the germline V gene. The length of the CDR3 is 15 residues. The CDR3 sequence: CASSWETSGSGELFF. CDR3 nucleotide sequence: TGTGCCAGCAGCTGGGAGACTAGCGGGAGCGGGGAGCTGTTTTTT.

The rearrangement joins TRBV7-6 to TRBJ1-5; TRBD1 matches 9 bases. This CDR3 contains 15 residues. V was pared by 5 bases and J by 7 bases, with 9 bases of the junction left unmatched. Per germline, CDR1 SGHVS and CDR2 FNYEAQ. As DNA, the CDR3 is TGTGCCAGCAGCCCGGGACAGGGAAGTCGCCAGCCCCAGCATTTT. It codes for CASSPGQGSRQPQHF.

V usage is TRBV2 and J usage is TRBJ2-1, with D tentatively TRBD1 (6 bases). CDR1 and CDR2 from the germline V gene are SNHLY and FYNNEI. The V end lost 5 bases, the J end lost 6 bases, and 14 bases lay between the germline ends. This CDR3 has 14 residues. CDR3 sequence: CASSPPTGSNEQFF. As DNA, the CDR3 is TGTGCCAGCAGTCCGCCGACAGGCTCCAATGAGCAGTTCTTC.

This chain links TRBV29-1 with TRBJ1-3; D is perhaps TRBD1 (6 bases). From germline, CDR1 is SQVTM and CDR2 ANQGSEA. The CDR3 is 10 residues long. Trimming removed 7 bases from V and 7 bases from J, with 8 bases in between. For the CDR3, the DNA is TGCAGCGCAGGGGCGAACACCATATATTTT. Translated, it gives CSAGANTIYF.

The chain employs TRBV27 and TRBJ1-6, with TRBD1 identical over 8 bases. The CDR3 extends over 15 amino acids. Germline loops: CDR1 MNHEY, CDR2 SMNVEV (reference sequence). J lost 6 bases, V lost 6 bases, and 7 bases had no gene match. In nucleotides, the CDR3 is TGTGCCAGCAGAGGACAGGGCGGGTTTAATTCACCCCTCCACTTT. Translated: CASRGQGGFNSPLHF.

The chain couples TRBV28 to TRBJ1-2, with 8 bases that match TRBD1. The CDR3 extends over 14 amino acids. From germline, CDR1 is MDHEN and CDR2 SYDVKM. Trimming cost V 6 bases and J 7 bases; bases outside gene matches: 10. CDR3 nucleotides: TGTGCCAGCAGCTCACAGGGGGAAGGTGGTGGCTACACCTTC. It translates to CASSSQGEGGGYTF.

This chain uses TRBV2 with TRBJ2-1; D is perhaps TRBD2 (7 bases). Trimming pared 5 bases from V and 2 bases from J, leaving 10 bases between. CDR3 size: 14 residues. Germline V gene lookup returns CDR1 SNHLY and CDR2 FYNNEI. CDR3 sequence: CASSQGTTYNEQFF. The CDR3 nucleotides are TGTGCCAGCAGTCAGGGGACTACCTACAATGAGCAGTTCTTC.

In regard to this clone: A junction end diverges from the germline sequence, so it may reflect a read error. The chain is built from TRBV24-1 and TRBJ2-5, with TRBD2 as a possible D gene (6 bases). Germline lookup yields CDR1 KGHDR and CDR2 SFDVKD. This CDR3 region has 13 residues. The CDR3 sequence is CATSEVRGGPAHF. DNA of the CDR3: TGTGCCACCAGTGAAGTCCGGGGAGGACCGGCTCACTTC.